This TCR beta chain was identified during a study of T cells after posttransplantation cyclophosphamide. Trimming shortened V by 5 bases and J by 5 bases, and 21 bases separated the two germline ends. Germline assignment: CDR1 MDHEN and CDR2 SYDVKM. The CDR3 covers 16 residues. This related bone marrow graft donor gave peripheral blood on the day of marrow donation. The naive gate required viable CD3+CD4+ or CD3+CD8+ cells with CCR7+CD45RA+CD45RO-CD95-CD27+CD28+ phenotype. Libraries were prepared by immunoSEQ multiplex PCR; TCRdb keeps only in-frame clonotypes and omits some of them. The table has roughly 21,000 clones, roughly 98% seen once.

This TCR derives from a man in his forties in good health, CMV-negative, and a related stem cell transplant donor. The sample comprised naive CD8+ T cells sorted from PBMCs. This chain joins TRBV28 and TRBJ2-5; D is perhaps TRBD1 (6 bases). The CDR3, as DNA: TGTGCCAGCAGTGACCAGCAAACAGGGTATGGCGAGACCCAGTACTTC. Translation gives CASSDQQTGYGETQYF.